The entry that follows covers one T cell receptor beta chain sequence. Its antigen remains unknown. Repertoires were generated with immunoSEQ multiplex PCR, while TCRdb's copy carries only in-frame clones and drops some. The table shows some 5,900 clones, with approximately 83% occurring only once. This sample is drawn from a study of blood T cell dynamics during melanoma immunotherapy. About the study: Patients with metastatic melanoma got pembrolizumab or nivolumab-ipilimumab as first-line care. Regarding the study as a whole: Clones driving repertoire changes may be melanoma-specific or general immune activation.

The time point is: week 3, after first cycle of checkpoint inhibitor. Germline V gives CDR1 SNHLY, CDR2 FYNNEI. The V end lost 2 bases, the J end lost 1 base, and 8 bases lay between the germline ends. The CDR3 consists of 14 residues. The sequence was collected from a human donor with melanoma. Specimen: blood, collected from a patient treated with checkpoint blockade. The rearrangement uses TRBV2 and TRBJ1-1; D is perhaps TRBD1 (5 bases). CDR3 region: CASSEQGRNTEAFF. CDR3 bases: TGTGCCAGCAGTGAACAGGGCAGGAACACTGAAGCTTTCTTT.